The clone carrying this T cell receptor beta chain came up once. A junction end diverges from the germline sequence, so it may reflect a read error. CDR1 is SSHAT and CDR2 is FNYEAQ in the germline V gene (reference sequence). CDR3 length: 15 amino acids. These data originate in a study of shared clonotypes between healthy human individuals. Assay: immunoSEQ multiplex PCR; the TCRdb copy retains only in-frame clones and omits some. The data show over a million clones, around 95% seen once. Sample: naive CD4+ T cells sorted from blood. Subset defined: CD45RA+ positively selected. This TCR was sampled from a man aged 30-40 years in good health. This chain connects TRBV7-7 to TRBJ2-3, with 9 bases that match TRBD2. CDR3 DNA sequence: TGTGCTAGCAGCCCGCTAGCGGGAAGCACAGATACGCAGTATTTT. This encodes CASSPLAGSTDTQYF. The full variable domain, its missing parts supplied by reference TRBV7-7 and TRBJ2-3, is GAGVSQSPRYKVTKRGQDVTLRCDPISSHATLYWYQQALGQGPEFLTYFNYEAQPDKSGLPSDRFSAERPEGSISTLTIQRTEQRDSAMYRCASSPLAGSTDTQYFGPGTRLTVL.